One sample yielded the 9 T cell receptor beta chains listed below, sequenced in a study of graft-versus-host responses after intestinal transplantation. Sequencing was performed with immunoSEQ multiplex PCR; in TCRdb, only in-frame clones are kept and a portion is missing. This sample has roughly 9,400 clones, with 30% to 40% found just once. Specimen: alloreactive CD4+ T cells from a mixed lymphocyte reaction culture, collected before intestinal transplant. Sample subset: CFSE-low proliferating T cells sorted from roughly six-day pre-transplant mixed lymphocyte reaction (GvH or HvG direction). These receptors were collected from a human patient who received an intestinal transplant.

This clone was seen only a few times. V usage is TRBV18 and J usage is TRBJ2-5; a possible D gene is TRBD1 (6 bases). The CDR3 sequence is 15 residues long. V was shortened by 4 bases and J by 1 base, with 13 bases between the two germline ends. From germline, CDR1 is KGHSH and CDR2 LQKENI. This chain's CDR3 is CASSRHQGSQETQYF. The CDR3 DNA follows: TGTGCCAGCTCACGGCATCAGGGGTCCCAAGAGACCCAGTACTTC.

The chain couples TRBV7-2 to TRBJ2-4, with TRBD2 matching 11 bases. V gave up 5 bases and J gave up 6 bases; unmatched junction bases: 6. There are 15 residues in the CDR3. CDR1 and CDR2 (germline): SGHTA, FQGNSA. CDR3 loop: CASSPWTSGLNIQYF. DNA of the CDR3: TGTGCCAGCAGCCCCTGGACTAGCGGGCTAAACATTCAGTACTTC. Filled out from reference TRBV7-2 and TRBJ2-4, the complete variable domain reads GAGVSQSPSNKVTEKGKDVELRCDPISGHTALYWYRQSLGQGLEFLIYFQGNSAPDKSGLPSDRFSAERTGGSVSTLTIQRTQQEDSAVYLCASSPWTSGLNIQYFGAGTRLSVL.

This clone rates as medium-sized. The V gene is TRBV7-8, the J gene TRBJ2-3, with D maybe TRBD2 (6 bases). With 3 bases removed from V and 0 bases from J, the gap between germline ends came to 19 bases. The V gene's germline CDR1 is SGHVS and CDR2 FQNEAQ. This CDR3 spans 18 amino acids. DNA for the CDR3: TGTGCCAGCAGCTTCCGTCAGGGAGGTGGAATTAGCACAGATACGCAGTATTTT. Protein sequence: CASSFRQGGGISTDTQYF.

There are a few counts of this clone. The chain couples TRBV6-6 to TRBJ1-4; D is uncertain. V was shortened by 0 bases and J by 2 bases, with 7 bases between the two germline ends. Per germline, CDR1 MNHNY and CDR2 SVGAGI (reference sequence). The CDR3 runs to 15 residues. This CDR3 is CASSYSAGTNEKLFF. CDR3 nucleotides: TGTGCCAGCAGTTACTCAGCGGGGACTAATGAAAAACTGTTTTTT.

CDR3 region: CASSSTGASYNSPLHF. The CDR3 region has the DNA TGTGCCAGCAGCTCTACAGGGGCCTCCTATAATTCACCCCTCCACTTT. The rearrangement joins TRBV5-5 to TRBJ1-6; 7 positions match TRBD1. The germline V gene encodes CDR1 SGHKS and CDR2 YYEKEE (reference sequence). This CDR3 contains 16 residues. The V segment lost 3 bases and the J segment 0 bases; nucleotides outside the gene matches: 3. Filled out from reference TRBV5-5 and TRBJ1-6, the complete variable domain reads DAGVTQSPTHLIKTRGQQVTLRCSPISGHKSVSWYQQVLGQGPQFIFQYYEKEERGRGNFPDRFSARQFPNYSSELNVNALLLGDSALYLCASSSTGASYNSPLHFGNGTRLTVT.

The genes are TRBV28 and TRBJ2-2; 8 bases line up with TRBD2. J lost 3 bases, V lost 2 bases, and 2 bases had no gene match. The CDR3 runs to 15 residues. The germline V gene encodes CDR1 MDHEN and CDR2 SYDVKM. The CDR3 nucleotides are TGTGCCAGCAGTTTAACTAGCGGTTACACCGGGGAGCTGTTTTTT. Amino acids: CASSLTSGYTGELFF.

This clone occurred a few times. CDR3 nucleotides: TGTGCCAGCAGCCAGGCCACTAGCGGGAGCCAGAAGCAGTACTTC. As protein: CASSQATSGSQKQYF. The rearrangement links TRBV6-6 to TRBJ2-7, with 11 bases aligning to TRBD2. The V and J ends lost 6 bases and 8 bases, in that order; junction bases with no gene match: 12. Germline CDR1 is MNHNY and CDR2 is SVGAGI (reference sequence). The CDR3 runs to 15 residues.

The chain has TRBV6-6 and TRBJ2-3; D remains ambiguous. V lost 6 bases and J 6 bases, leaving 10 bases between the germline ends. Germline lookup yields CDR1 MNHNY and CDR2 SVGAGI (reference sequence). CDR3 length: 12 amino acids. The CDR3 is CASSSLRDTQYF. The CDR3 DNA follows: TGTGCCAGCAGCAGCCTGCGGGATACGCAGTATTTT.

This clone was counted a few times. Its ends do not fully match the called genes, so a read error is possible. The chain uses TRBV5-1 and TRBJ2-7; D not resolved. This CDR3 comprises 15 residues. The V gene's germline CDR1 is SGHRS and CDR2 YFSETQ. The CDR3: CASRLNSASSYEQYF. The DNA of the CDR3 is TGCGCCAGCCGCTTAAACTCCGCTAGCTCCTACGAGCAGTACTTC.